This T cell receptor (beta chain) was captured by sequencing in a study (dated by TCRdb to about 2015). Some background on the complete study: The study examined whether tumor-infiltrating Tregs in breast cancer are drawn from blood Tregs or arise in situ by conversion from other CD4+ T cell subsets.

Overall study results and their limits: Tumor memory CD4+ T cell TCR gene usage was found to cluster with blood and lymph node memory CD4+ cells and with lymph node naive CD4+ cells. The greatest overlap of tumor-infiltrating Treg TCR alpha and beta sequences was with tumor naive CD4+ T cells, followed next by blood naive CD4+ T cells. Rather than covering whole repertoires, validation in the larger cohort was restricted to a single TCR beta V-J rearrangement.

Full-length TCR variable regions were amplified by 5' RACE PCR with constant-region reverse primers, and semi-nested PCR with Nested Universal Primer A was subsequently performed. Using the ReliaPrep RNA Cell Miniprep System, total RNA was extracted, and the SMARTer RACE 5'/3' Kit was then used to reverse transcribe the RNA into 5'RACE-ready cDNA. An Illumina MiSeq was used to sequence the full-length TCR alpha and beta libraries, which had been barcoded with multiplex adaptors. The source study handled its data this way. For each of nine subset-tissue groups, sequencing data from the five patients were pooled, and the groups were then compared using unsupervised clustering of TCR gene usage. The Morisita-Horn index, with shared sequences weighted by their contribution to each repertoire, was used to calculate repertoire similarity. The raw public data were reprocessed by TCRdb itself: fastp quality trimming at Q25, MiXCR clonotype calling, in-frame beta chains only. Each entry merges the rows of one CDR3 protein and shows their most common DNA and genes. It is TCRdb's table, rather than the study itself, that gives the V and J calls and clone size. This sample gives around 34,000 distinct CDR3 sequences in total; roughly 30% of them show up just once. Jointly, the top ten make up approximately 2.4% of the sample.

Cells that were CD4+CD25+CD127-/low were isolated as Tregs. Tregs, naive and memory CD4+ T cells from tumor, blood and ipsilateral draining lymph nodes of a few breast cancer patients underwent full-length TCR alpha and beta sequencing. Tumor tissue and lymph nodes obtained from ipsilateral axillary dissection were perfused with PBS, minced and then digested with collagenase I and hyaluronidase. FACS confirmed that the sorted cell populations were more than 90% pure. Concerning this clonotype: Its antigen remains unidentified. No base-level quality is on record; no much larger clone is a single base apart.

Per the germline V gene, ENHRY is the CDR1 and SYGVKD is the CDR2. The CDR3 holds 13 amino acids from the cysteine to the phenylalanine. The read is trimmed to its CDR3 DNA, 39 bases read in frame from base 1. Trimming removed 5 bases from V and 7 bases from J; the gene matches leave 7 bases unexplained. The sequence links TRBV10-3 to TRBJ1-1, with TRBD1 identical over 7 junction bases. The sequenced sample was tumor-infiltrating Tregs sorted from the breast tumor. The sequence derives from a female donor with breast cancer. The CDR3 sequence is CAISPTGVDEAFF. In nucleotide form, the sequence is TGTGCCATCAGTCCTACAGGGGTGGATGAAGCTTTCTTT.